The 23 T cell receptor beta chains listed next were all sequenced from one sample in a study of T cells in Graves' hyperthyroidism and ophthalmopathy. Amplification targeted TCR beta CDR3 regions from RNA transcripts. Primed by the HTBI set, a first-round RT-PCR was run on the TCR CDR3. Each CDR3 protein gets one entry after TCRdb re-called the multiplex PCR reads with MiXCR. The sample holds about 250,000 distinct CDR3 sequences, approximately 14% seen once. What was sequenced was blood. The receptors come from a woman aged 45 to 65 with Graves' hyperthyroidism that later progressed to Graves' ophthalmopathy.

In its sample, this clonotype was seen many times. The chain has TRBV3-1 and TRBJ1-2; D gene unclear. This CDR3 comprises 11 residues. CDR1 and CDR2 (germline): LGHDT, YNNKEL (reference sequence). The V end was cut by 0 bases, the J end by 8 bases, with 4 bases between. CDR3 DNA: TGTGCCAGCAGCCAAGAATTGGGCTACACCTTC. Its translation is CASSQELGYTF.

In its sample, this clonotype was seen a few times. The V and J genes are TRBV15 and TRBJ2-1; 8 nucleotides match TRBD1. With the DNA end fitting TRBJ2-7 better, the J assignment may be wrong. Germline CDR1 is LNHNV and CDR2 is YYDKDF (reference sequence). The CDR3 totals 13 residues. The CDR3 nucleotides are TGTGCCACCAGCAACCAGGGGGCATATGAGCAGTACTTC. This sequence encodes CATSNQGAYEQYF.

This clonotype was observed many times. The rearrangement links TRBV11-1 to TRBJ2-7; D uncertain. Trimming took off 2 bases at V and 2 bases at J, with 10 bases between the two ends. CDR3 length equals 14 residues. The germline V gene has CDR1 SGHAT and CDR2 FQDESV (reference sequence). In nucleotides, the CDR3 is TGTGCCAGCAGCTTATCCGACGTAACCTACGAGCAGTACTTC. This gives the protein CASSLSDVTYEQYF.

In its sample, this clonotype was seen many times. The V call is TRBV27, the J call TRBJ1-3; D remains ambiguous. The CDR3 length is 14 residues. The ends were cut back, 2 bases at V and 2 bases at J, with 7 bases in the middle. Germline assignment: CDR1 MNHEY and CDR2 SMNVEV (reference sequence). CDR3 region: CASSLRGAGNTIYF. The DNA of the CDR3 is TGTGCCAGCAGTTTACGGGGTGCTGGAAACACCATATATTTT.

This clonotype was observed at least ten times. The chain has TRBV2 and TRBJ1-5; TRBD1 matches 8 bases. J was trimmed by 0 bases and V by 8 bases; bases with no gene match: 3. The germline V gene encodes CDR1 SNHLY and CDR2 FYNNEI. The length of the CDR3 is 14 residues. The CDR3 reads CASGTGYSNQPQHF. The CDR3 DNA reads as TGTGCCAGCGGGACAGGTTATAGCAATCAGCCCCAGCATTTT.

Ten or more counts support this clonotype. The chain couples TRBV3-1 to TRBJ2-1, with 12 bases aligning to TRBD2. The CDR3 has 17 residues. V lost 6 bases to trimming and J lost 5 bases; unmatched junction nucleotides: 11. Germline V gene data show CDR1 as LGHDT and CDR2 as YNNKEL (reference sequence). CDR3 in amino acids: CASRRLAGVVRDNEQFF. The CDR3, as DNA: TGTGCCAGCAGGAGACTAGCGGGAGTAGTCCGGGACAATGAGCAGTTCTTC.

This clonotype was seen repeatedly, ten times or more. The rearrangement uses TRBV28 and TRBJ2-2; 9 nucleotides align to TRBD1. The CDR3 is 16 residues long. With 5 bases clipped from V and 1 base from J, the junction kept 5 bases outside the gene matches. Germline V CDR1 and CDR2: MDHEN, SYDVKM. CDR3 DNA: TGTGCCAGCAGTGGTCCGGGACAGGGGAACACCGGGGAGCTGTTTTTT. It yields the protein CASSGPGQGNTGELFF.

This clonotype was counted ten times or more. The chain is built from TRBV11-2 and TRBJ2-3; D is possibly TRBD2 (5 bases). The CDR3 runs 16 residues. V was pared by 5 bases and J by 5 bases, with 20 bases between. Germline CDR1 is SGHAT and CDR2 is FQNNGV. CDR3 in DNA: TGTGCCAGCAGCCCCCGGACTCCGGGGAGAGAAGATACGCAGTATTTT. Protein sequence: CASSPRTPGREDTQYF.

This clonotype was recorded many times. V and J are TRBV6-2 or TRBV6-3 and TRBJ2-1; TRBD1 might be the D (6 bases). The germline gives CDR1 MNHEY, CDR2 SVGEGT. V lost 4 bases and J lost 0, with 10 bases in between. The length of the CDR3 is 15 residues. This chain's CDR3 is CASSFTGPSYNEQFF. The CDR3 DNA is TGTGCCAGCAGTTTTACAGGGCCCTCCTACAATGAGCAGTTCTTC.

This sequence joins TRBV4-1 and TRBJ1-3; no reliable D call. The ends were cut back, 4 bases at V and 4 bases at J, with 17 bases in the middle. Germline CDR1 is MGHRA and CDR2 is YSYEKL. The CDR3 length is 16 residues. The CDR3: CASSLWGGREGNTIYF. DNA of the CDR3: TGCGCCAGCAGCCTCTGGGGAGGCCGGGAGGGAAACACCATATATTTT.

This clonotype was counted at least ten times. The rearrangement links TRBV11-2 to TRBJ2-7; 9 bases align to TRBD1. Germline V CDR1 and CDR2: SGHAT, FQNNGV. J lost 2 bases, V lost 3 bases, and 8 bases had no gene match. The CDR3 runs to 16 residues. The CDR3 bases are TGTGCCAGCAGCTTGGAGGGGACAGGGATTACCTACGAGCAGTACTTC. Translating gives CASSLEGTGITYEQYF.

CDR3 DNA: TGTGCCAGCAACGTTAGACAGGGTCGGAATCAGCCCCAGCATTTT. Amino acids: CASNVRQGRNQPQHF. The rearrangement uses TRBV2 and TRBJ1-5; 7 positions agree with TRBD1. Germline V lookup: CDR1 SNHLY, CDR2 FYNNEI. V was pared by 7 bases and J by 4 bases, with 10 bases of the junction left unmatched. The CDR3 is 15 amino acids.

V is TRBV5-1 and J is TRBJ2-1; D is uncertain. The CDR3 runs to 15 residues. V lost 2 bases and J 7 bases, leaving 16 bases between the germline ends. Looked up from germline, CDR1 is SGHRS and CDR2 is YFSETQ. The CDR3 is CASSFQIVKSNEQFF. CDR3 sequence (DNA): TGCGCCAGCAGCTTCCAGATCGTGAAATCTAATGAGCAGTTCTTC.

There are a few counts of this clonotype. The CDR3 region has the DNA TGCGCCAGCAGCTACCCAGCCATGAACACTGAAGCTTTCTTT. This sequence encodes CASSYPAMNTEAFF. The V and J genes are TRBV4-1 and TRBJ1-1, with unresolved D. Between the trimmed V and J ends, which lost 5 bases and 0 bases, there was a span of 10 bases. The germline V gene encodes CDR1 MGHRA and CDR2 YSYEKL. This CDR3 is built from 14 residues.

This clonotype has ten or more counts. This chain connects TRBV2 to TRBJ1-1; D unclear. The CDR3 totals 11 residues. Germline assignment: CDR1 SNHLY and CDR2 FYNNEI. V gave up 11 bases and J gave up 1 base, with 8 bases separating them. The DNA of the CDR3 is TGTGCCGTTCGGGAGAACACTGAAGCTTTCTTT. Its protein is CAVRENTEAFF.

The CDR3 spells CASSSRPGPNYGYTF. In DNA form, the CDR3 reads TGTGCCAGCAGTTCCAGACCGGGACCTAACTATGGCTACACCTTC. The chain has TRBV27 and TRBJ1-2; D is possibly TRBD1 (5 bases). V was clipped by 4 bases and J by 0 bases, with 12 bases between them. In germline, CDR1 is MNHEY, CDR2 SMNVEV (reference sequence). The CDR3 extends over 15 amino acids.

This clonotype has at least ten counts. The rearrangement links TRBV18 to TRBJ1-4, with D maybe TRBD1 (5 bases). The V gene lost 3 bases and the J gene lost 10 bases, with 12 bases spanning the gap. CDR1 and CDR2 (germline): KGHSH, LQKENI. The CDR3 loop spans 13 amino acids. The CDR3: CASSPGLRGKLFF. The CDR3 coding sequence is TGTGCCAGCTCACCGGGACTCCGGGGAAAACTGTTTTTT.

Comments on this clonotype: A read error is possible here, since a much larger clone lies one base away. The chain is built from TRBV7-9 and TRBJ1-1, with D uncertain. This CDR3 contains 14 residues. Germline V gene lookup returns CDR1 SEHNR and CDR2 FQNEAQ (reference sequence). The V gene lost 5 bases and the J gene lost 1 base, with 11 bases spanning the gap. CDR3 sequence (DNA): TGTGCCAGCAGCAAGCAAATACGGAACACTGAAGCTTTCTTT. Its translation is CASSKQIRNTEAFF. The whole variable domain, filled in from reference TRBV7-9 and TRBJ1-1, reads DTGVSQNPRHKITKRGQNVTFRCDPISEHNRLYWYRQTLGQGPEFLTYFQNEAQLEKSRLLSDRFSAERPKGSFSTLEIQRTEQGDSAMYLCASSKQIRNTEAFFGQGTRLTVV.

Many counts were recorded for this clonotype. This chain connects TRBV2 to TRBJ2-5; D call uncertain. Germline CDR1 and CDR2: SNHLY and FYNNEI. This CDR3 has 13 amino acids. V lost 3 bases and J lost 7, with 12 bases in between. This CDR3 is CASSEEVIGTQYF. CDR3 bases: TGTGCCAGCAGTGAGGAAGTGATCGGGACCCAGTACTTC.

At least ten counts were recorded for this clonotype. The gene calls are TRBV9 and TRBJ1-1; D gene ambiguous. V gave up 5 bases and J gave up 1 base, with 9 bases separating them. The CDR3 sequence is 13 residues long. Germline CDR1 SGDLS, CDR2 YYNGEE. This CDR3 reads CASRKGENTEAFF. In DNA, the CDR3 is TGTGCCAGCAGGAAAGGAGAGAACACTGAAGCTTTCTTT. Based on the CDR3 plus reference TRBV9 and TRBJ1-1, the full variable domain is DSGVTQTPKHLITATGQRVTLRCSPRSGDLSVYWYQQSLDQGLQFLIQYYNGEERAKGNILERFSAQQFPDLHSELNLSSLELGDSALYFCASRKGENTEAFFGQGTRLTVV.

This clonotype has at least ten counts. The gene calls are TRBV6-2 or TRBV6-3 and TRBJ2-7, with no clear D. This CDR3 region has 13 residues. Trimming cost V 9 bases and J 3 bases, with 15 bases left between them. Germline values: CDR1 MNHEY, CDR2 SVGEGT. The CDR3 here is CASTPVRVYEQYF. The CDR3 nucleotides read TGTGCCAGTACCCCCGTACGGGTCTACGAGCAGTACTTC.

This clonotype was observed many times. The V gene is TRBV20-1, the J gene TRBJ1-2; TRBD1 is a possible D gene (6 bases). The CDR3 is 15 residues long. V dropped 5 bases and J dropped 3 bases, with 19 bases sitting between them. CDR1 is DFQATT, CDR2 SNEGSKA, per germline (reference sequence). CDR3 DNA: TGCAGTGCTGCCGCGACAGGCCCCCTGGACTATGGCTACACCTTC. Protein: CSAAATGPLDYGYTF.

This clonotype was counted many times. V gene TRBV20-1 combines with J gene TRBJ1-4; D call uncertain. Per the germline V gene, CDR1 is DFQATT and CDR2 is SNEGSKA (reference sequence). V was shortened by 5 bases and J by 4 bases, with 17 bases between the two germline ends. The CDR3 sequence is 15 residues long. CDR3 amino acids: CSAPWTRTLNEKLFF. The CDR3 region has the DNA TGCAGTGCTCCTTGGACTCGAACCCTTAATGAAAAACTGTTTTTT.